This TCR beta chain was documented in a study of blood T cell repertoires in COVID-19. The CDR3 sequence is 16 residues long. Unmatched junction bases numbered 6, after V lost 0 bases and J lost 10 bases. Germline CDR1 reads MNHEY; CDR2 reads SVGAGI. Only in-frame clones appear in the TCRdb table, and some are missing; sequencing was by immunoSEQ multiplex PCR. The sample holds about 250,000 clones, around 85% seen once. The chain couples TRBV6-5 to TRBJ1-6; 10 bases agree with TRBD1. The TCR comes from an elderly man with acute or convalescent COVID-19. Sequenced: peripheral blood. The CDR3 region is CASSYSMTGGRSPLHF. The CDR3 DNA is TGTGCCAGCAGTTACTCCATGACAGGGGGCCGGTCACCCCTCCACTTT.